These 18 T cell receptor beta chains were all obtained from the same sample, sequenced in a study of CD8+ T cells in alopecia areata. After isolation, RNA underwent reverse transcription to generate cDNA as the sequencing template. Assay: immunoSEQ multiplex PCR; the TCRdb copy retains only in-frame clones and omits some. The data show 200,000 to 250,000 clones, with more than 45% seen just once and about 1.4% held by the top ten. The sample's treatment: oral pan-JAK inhibitor, 5-10 mg twice daily. This sample comprised CD4+ T cells sorted from blood, obtained at week 4, from a patient treated with tofacitinib. The receptors were gathered from a human donor with alopecia areata.

The V gene is TRBV15, the J gene TRBJ2-7, with D unresolved. V shed 3 bases and J shed 3 bases, with 6 bases lying between them. Germline V gene sequence: CDR1 LNHNV, CDR2 YYDKDF (reference sequence). The CDR3 extends over 12 amino acids. The CDR3 here is CATSRENYEQYF. The CDR3 coding sequence is TGTGCCACCAGCAGGGAAAACTACGAGCAGTACTTC.

V usage is TRBV29-1 and J usage is TRBJ2-3; 9 bases agree with TRBD1. CDR1 is SQVTM, CDR2 ANQGSEA, per germline. CDR3 length: 16 residues. Trimming at V came to 2 bases and at J to 4 bases, leaving 10 bases not matched to a gene. DNA for the CDR3: TGCAGCGTTGAACATCTAGGACAGGGGATTGCAGATACGCAGTATTTT. The encoded protein is CSVEHLGQGIADTQYF.

The chain carries TRBV29-1 and TRBJ2-1; 12 nucleotides line up with TRBD2. This CDR3 contains 18 residues. Looked up from germline, CDR1 is SQVTM and CDR2 is ANQGSEA. Losses at the gene ends were 3 bases for V and 4 bases for J; bases not matched to a gene: 13. The CDR3 reads CSVEETSLAGGLYNEQFF. CDR3 sequence (DNA): TGCAGCGTTGAGGAAACATCACTAGCGGGGGGCCTTTACAATGAGCAGTTCTTC.

This clone has just a few counts. The chain uses TRBV29-1 and TRBJ2-7; 13 positions agree with TRBD2. Trimming took 7 bases from V and 2 from J; bases not matched to a gene: 2. This CDR3 has 13 amino acids. CDR1 is SQVTM and CDR2 is ANQGSEA in the germline V gene. CDR3 amino acids: CSAGLAGAYEQYF. The DNA of the CDR3 is TGCAGCGCTGGACTAGCGGGGGCCTACGAGCAGTACTTC.

The J gene is TRBJ1-2, the V gene TRBV29-1; D remains unclear. Deletions cut 2 bases from V and 4 bases from J, with 11 bases between. The CDR3 consists of 13 residues. Germline V gene sequence: CDR1 SQVTM, CDR2 ANQGSEA. In nucleotides, the CDR3 is TGCAGCGTTGAAAATCCGGGGAGCTATGGCTACACCTTC. It specifies CSVENPGSYGYTF. The full variable domain, in which reference TRBV29-1 and TRBJ1-2 provide the parts outside the CDR3, is SAVISQKPSRDICQRGTSLTIQCQVDSQVTMMFWYRQQPGQSLTLIATANQGSEATYESGFVIDKFPISRPNLTFSTLTVSNMSPEDSSIYLCSVENPGSYGYTFGSGTRLTVV.

V gene TRBV7-2 combines with J gene TRBJ2-1; 7 positions match TRBD2. CDR1 is SGHTA and CDR2 is FQGNSA in the germline V gene. The CDR3 runs 15 residues. Trimming cost V 1 base and J 7 bases; bases outside gene matches: 7. CDR3: CASSLEGTKINEQFF. CDR3 bases: TGTGCCAGCAGCTTAGAAGGGACTAAAATAAATGAGCAGTTCTTC.

This clone appeared a few times. This chain connects TRBV6-1 to TRBJ1-5; no clear D gene. CDR3 size: 15 residues. The germline V gene has CDR1 MNHNS and CDR2 SASEGT. V lost 4 bases and J 4 bases, leaving 14 bases between the germline ends. CDR3 coding DNA: TGTGCCAGCAGTGGATCGGGCCTGCCTAATCAGCCCCAGCATTTT. This encodes CASSGSGLPNQPQHF.

This clone was seen once. CDR3 coding DNA: TGTGCCAGCAGTGAACGGAGGCAAACCACCACCGGGGAGCTGTTTTTT. Residues: CASSERRQTTTGELFF. This chain connects TRBV2 to TRBJ2-2, with D tentatively TRBD2 (5 bases). In germline, CDR1 is SNHLY, CDR2 FYNNEI. The V end lost 2 bases, the J end lost 4 bases, and 14 bases lay between the germline ends. This CDR3 spans 16 amino acids.

The V and J genes are TRBV6-1 and TRBJ2-7, with D possibly being TRBD1 (7 bases). From germline, CDR1 is MNHNS and CDR2 SASEGT. The CDR3 extends over 17 amino acids. Trimming removed 0 bases at V and 7 bases at J, with 22 bases between. The CDR3 protein is CASSEAFGRGVLTEQYF. The CDR3, as DNA: TGTGCCAGCAGTGAAGCGTTCGGCAGGGGGGTTTTGACGGAGCAGTACTTC.

The rearrangement uses TRBV7-2 and TRBJ2-7; D uncertain. The CDR3 is 14 residues long. V lost 5 bases to trimming and J lost 6 bases, with 17 bases between them. Germline CDR1 SGHTA, CDR2 FQGNSA. The CDR3 nucleotides are TGTGCCAGCAGCCCGACTTCGGCTGGCCGCGAGCAGTACTTC. It translates to CASSPTSAGREQYF.

This clone was seen only a few times. This rearrangement joins TRBV14 to TRBJ1-6, with TRBD1 matching 7 bases. Unmatched junction bases numbered 6, after V lost 4 bases and J lost 0 bases. Germline V gene sequence: CDR1 SGHDN, CDR2 FVKESK. The CDR3 has 17 amino acids. The CDR3 DNA reads as TGTGCCAGCAGCCCGCGGGACAGCAGCTCCTATAATTCACCCCTCCACTTT. This translates into CASSPRDSSSYNSPLHF.

The chain links TRBV30 to TRBJ2-5; D is unclear. This CDR3 spans 14 amino acids. CDR1 is GTSNPN and CDR2 is SVGIG in the germline V gene (reference sequence). Trimming stripped 1 base from V and 5 bases from J, with 14 bases between. The CDR3 is CAWSGAYHDETQYF. CDR3 nucleotides: TGTGCCTGGAGTGGAGCCTATCACGATGAGACCCAGTACTTC.

The chain employs TRBV7-2 and TRBJ2-3; perhaps TRBD1 as D (6 bases). This CDR3 spans 16 amino acids. Germline assignment: CDR1 SGHTA and CDR2 FQGNSA. Trimming shortened V by 5 bases and J by 3 bases, and 18 bases separated the two germline ends. CDR3 in amino acids: CASSVVAGVGTDTQYF. The CDR3 region has the DNA TGTGCCAGCAGCGTAGTAGCAGGGGTGGGGACAGATACGCAGTATTTT.

V gene TRBV4-1 combines with J gene TRBJ2-5; the D gene is possibly TRBD1 (6 bases). The CDR3 sequence is 14 residues long. V was trimmed by 2 bases and J by 5 bases, leaving 12 bases between them. The V gene's germline CDR1 is MGHRA and CDR2 YSYEKL. DNA for the CDR3: TGCGCCAGCAGCCAAACAGGGATTAGGGAGACCCAGTACTTC. It codes for CASSQTGIRETQYF.

The genes are TRBV2 and TRBJ1-5; D remains unclear. Per germline, CDR1 SNHLY and CDR2 FYNNEI. This CDR3 has 14 residues. V lost 6 bases and J lost 2, with 11 bases in between. The CDR3 region has the DNA TGTGCCAGCAGGGCAGCCTGGGGCAATCAGCCCCAGCATTTT. Translation: CASRAAWGNQPQHF.

This clone was found a few times. The chain uses TRBV5-4 and TRBJ1-6; no firm D call. Per the germline V gene, CDR1 is SGHNT and CDR2 is YYREEE (reference sequence). The ends were cut back, 2 bases at V and 9 bases at J, with 12 bases in the middle. The CDR3 has 14 residues. This chain's CDR3 is CASSFQRRGSPLHF. CDR3 bases: TGTGCCAGCAGCTTCCAACGGCGTGGTTCACCCCTCCACTTT.

Here the CDR3 reads CAWRNMNTEAFF. The CDR3 nucleotides are TGTGCCTGGAGGAATATGAACACTGAAGCTTTCTTT. V gene TRBV30 combines with J gene TRBJ1-1; no clear D. The CDR3 consists of 12 residues. CDR1 and CDR2 from the germline V gene are GTSNPN and SVGIG (reference sequence). V was shortened by 3 bases and J by 0 bases, with 5 bases between the two germline ends.

The sample holds one count of this clone. The rearrangement links TRBV10-3 to TRBJ1-5; 8 bases match TRBD1. The ends lost 3 bases at V and 7 bases at J; junction bases unmatched: 5. Germline CDR1 and CDR2: ENHRY and SYGVKD. The CDR3 is 14 amino acids. CDR3 DNA: TGTGCCATCAGTGAACCAGGGGGCGGACAGCCCCAGCATTTT. Encoded protein: CAISEPGGGQPQHF.